This TCR beta chain was recorded in a study of neurological immune-mediated disorders. Each CDR3 protein is one row after TCRdb ran MiXCR on the 5' RACE reads. This table has 87,000 or so distinct CDR3 sequences, 3% to 4.5% appearing once. Per the germline V gene, CDR1 is SGHTA and CDR2 is FQGNSA. This CDR3 has 15 residues. The V end lost 1 base, the J end lost 8 bases, and 14 bases lay between the germline ends. In this sample, this clonotype turned up many times. Sequencing was performed on PBMCs. This receptor was obtained from a woman between 50 and 59 years old with multiple sclerosis. The rearrangement links TRBV7-2 to TRBJ2-2; the D is unclear. This chain's CDR3 is CASSLDPLGAGELFF. CDR3 DNA sequence: TGTGCCAGCAGCTTAGATCCTCTGGGTGCTGGGGAGCTGTTTTTT.